This T cell receptor (beta chain) was obtained from a study of blood T cell dynamics during melanoma immunotherapy. This clone was detected only once. Assay: immunoSEQ multiplex PCR; the TCRdb copy retains only in-frame clones and omits some. Of about 11,000 clones in the sample, more than 70% are singletons; the top ten hold roughly 7%. Time point defined: week 3, after first cycle of checkpoint inhibitor. The CDR3 consists of 16 residues. Germline V lookup: CDR1 LNHNV, CDR2 YYDKDF (reference sequence). With V trimmed by 5 bases and J by 12 bases, 12 bases remained unmatched. V usage is TRBV15 and J usage is TRBJ2-1; 14 bases align to TRBD2. This specimen was blood, taken from a patient treated with checkpoint blockade. This receptor was identified in a human donor with melanoma. The CDR3: CATSPEDGLAGGRQFF. The CDR3 DNA is TGTGCCACCAGCCCCGAAGATGGACTAGCGGGGGGACGGCAGTTCTTC. The full variable domain, in which reference TRBV15 and TRBJ2-1 provide the parts outside the CDR3, is DAMVIQNPRYQVTQFGKPVTLSCSQTLNHNVMYWYQQKSSQAPKLLFHYYDKDFNNEADTPDNFQSRRPNTSFCFLDIRSPGLGDTAMYLCATSPEDGLAGGRQFFGPGTRLTVL.